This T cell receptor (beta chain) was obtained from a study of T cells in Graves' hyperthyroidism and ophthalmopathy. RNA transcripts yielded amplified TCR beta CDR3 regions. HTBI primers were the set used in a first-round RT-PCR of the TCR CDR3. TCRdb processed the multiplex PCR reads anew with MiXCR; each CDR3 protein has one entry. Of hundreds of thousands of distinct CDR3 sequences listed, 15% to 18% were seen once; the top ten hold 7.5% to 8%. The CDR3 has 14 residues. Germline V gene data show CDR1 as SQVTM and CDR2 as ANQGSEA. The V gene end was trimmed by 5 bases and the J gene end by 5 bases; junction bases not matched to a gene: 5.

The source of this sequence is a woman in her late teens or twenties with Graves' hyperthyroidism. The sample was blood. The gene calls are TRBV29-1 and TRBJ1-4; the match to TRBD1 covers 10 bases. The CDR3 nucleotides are TGCAGCGTTACTAAGGGACAGGGGAATGAAAAACTGTTTTTT. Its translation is CSVTKGQGNEKLFF.